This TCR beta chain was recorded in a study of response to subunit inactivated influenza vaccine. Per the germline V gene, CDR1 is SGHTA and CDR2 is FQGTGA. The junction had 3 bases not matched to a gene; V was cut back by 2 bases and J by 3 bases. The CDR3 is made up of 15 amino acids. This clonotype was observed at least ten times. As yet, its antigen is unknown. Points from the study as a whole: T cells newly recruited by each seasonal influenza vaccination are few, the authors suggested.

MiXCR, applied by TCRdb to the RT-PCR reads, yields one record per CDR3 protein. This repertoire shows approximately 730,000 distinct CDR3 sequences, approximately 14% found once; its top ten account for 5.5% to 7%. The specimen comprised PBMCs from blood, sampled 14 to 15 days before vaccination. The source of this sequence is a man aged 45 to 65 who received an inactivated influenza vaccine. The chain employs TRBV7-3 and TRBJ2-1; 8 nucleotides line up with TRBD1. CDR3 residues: CASSLWGTGYNEQFF. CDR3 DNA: TGTGCCAGCAGCTTATGGGGGACAGGCTACAATGAGCAGTTCTTC.